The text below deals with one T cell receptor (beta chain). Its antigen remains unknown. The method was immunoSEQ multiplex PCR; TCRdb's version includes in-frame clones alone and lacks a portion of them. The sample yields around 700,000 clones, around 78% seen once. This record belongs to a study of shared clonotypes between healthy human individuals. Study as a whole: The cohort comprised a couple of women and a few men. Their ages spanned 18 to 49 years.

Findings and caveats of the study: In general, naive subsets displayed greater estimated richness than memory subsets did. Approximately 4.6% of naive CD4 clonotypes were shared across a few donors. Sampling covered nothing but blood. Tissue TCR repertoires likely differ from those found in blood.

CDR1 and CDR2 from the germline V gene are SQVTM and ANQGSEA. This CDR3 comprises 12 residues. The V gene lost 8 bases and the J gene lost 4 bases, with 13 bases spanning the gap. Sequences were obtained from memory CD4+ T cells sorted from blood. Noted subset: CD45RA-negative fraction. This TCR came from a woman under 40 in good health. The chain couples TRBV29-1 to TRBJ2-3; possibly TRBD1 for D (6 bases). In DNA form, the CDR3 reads TGCAGCTCAGGGGAGTTGCCAGATACGCAGTATTTT. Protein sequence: CSSGELPDTQYF.